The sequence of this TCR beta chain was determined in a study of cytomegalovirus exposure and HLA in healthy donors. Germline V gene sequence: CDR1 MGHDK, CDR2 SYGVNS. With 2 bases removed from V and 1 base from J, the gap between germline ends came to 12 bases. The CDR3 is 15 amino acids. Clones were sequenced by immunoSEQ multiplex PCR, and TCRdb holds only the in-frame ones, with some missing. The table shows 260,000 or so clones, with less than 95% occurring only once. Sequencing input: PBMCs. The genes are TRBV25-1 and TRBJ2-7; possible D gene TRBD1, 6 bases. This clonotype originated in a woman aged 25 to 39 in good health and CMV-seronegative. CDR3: CASSETRGPSYEQYF. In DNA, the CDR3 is TGTGCCAGCAGTGAAACCAGGGGTCCATCCTACGAGCAGTACTTC.